The 9 T cell receptor beta chains listed next were all sequenced from one sample in a study of Graves' ophthalmopathy and Graves' hyperthyroidism listed by TCRdb under 2018. The run used an Illumina HiSeq 2000. For repertoire sequencing, the TCR beta CDR3 regions were amplified from RNA transcripts. The first round of RT-PCR was done with HTBI primers and the Qiagen OneStep RT-PCR kit, and was followed by a second round of multiplex PCR, then size selection and purification. The public reads were quality trimmed at Q25 with fastp and then assembled into clones with MiXCR by TCRdb, keeping productive beta chains. Identical CDR3 protein sequences are pooled into one entry, listed with their most common genes and DNA. This sample gives hundreds of thousands of distinct CDR3 sequences in total; roughly 21% of them show up just once. In total, the top ten clones hold roughly 3% of the sample. Sequencing was done on a sample of peripheral blood. Every receptor here comes from a woman aged 18-29 years with stable Graves' hyperthyroidism. Donor details come from another sample of the same person, matched by shared clones.

The rearrangement uses TRBV30 and TRBJ1-6; TRBD1 matches at 10 bases. The CDR3 spans 16 residues. V lost 5 bases and J lost 7; bases outside the gene matches: 11. Germline CDR1 is GTSNPN and CDR2 is SVGIG (reference sequence). The CDR3 nucleotides are TGTGCCTGGCTTAGACAGGGGGCATTGAGGAATTCACCCCTCCACTTT. This translates into CAWLRQGALRNSPLHF.

The sample holds many counts of this clonotype. V usage is TRBV6-4 and J usage is TRBJ2-6, with D hard to call. CDR3 length: 17 amino acids. Germline lookup yields CDR1 MRHNA and CDR2 SNTAGT. Deletions cut 5 bases from V and 0 bases from J, with 14 bases between. In nucleotides, the CDR3 is TGTGCCAGCAGTACTCGATTCAGTCGCTCTGGGGCCAACGTCCTGACTTTC. This encodes CASSTRFSRSGANVLTF.

This rearrangement joins TRBV7-2 to TRBJ2-7; unclear D gene. Trimming cost V 5 bases and J 1 base, with 12 bases left between them. There are 14 residues in the CDR3. Germline CDR1 reads SGHTA; CDR2 reads FQGNSA. CDR3 loop: CASSAESFSYEQYV. CDR3 DNA sequence: TGTGCCAGCAGCGCTGAGTCATTTTCCTACGAGCAGTACGTC.

This clonotype was observed at least ten times. CDR3 loop: CASSWGRGPSYEQYF. For the CDR3, the DNA is TGCGCCAGCAGCTGGGGCAGGGGGCCCAGCTACGAGCAGTACTTC. V is TRBV5-1 and J is TRBJ2-7, with 8 bases aligning to TRBD1. CDR1 and CDR2 (germline): SGHRS, YFSETQ. V was clipped by 3 bases and J by 3 bases; unmatched bases: 8. This CDR3 is 15 amino acids long.

Many counts were recorded for this clonotype. One junction end does not reproduce the germline sequence, and a read error may be involved. The chain recombines TRBV6-1 with TRBJ2-4; possible D gene TRBD1, 6 bases. The CDR3 runs 17 residues. Per germline, CDR1 MNHNS and CDR2 SASEGT. The CDR3 DNA reads as TGTGCCAGCAGTACATTACAGGGAGATGGTGCCAAAAACATTAAGTACTTC. Its protein is CASSTLQGDGAKNIKYF.

This clonotype was seen repeatedly, ten times or more. The chain employs TRBV7-9 and TRBJ1-2, with D uncertain. Germline V gene sequence: CDR1 SEHNR, CDR2 FQNEAQ (reference sequence). Trimming took off 5 bases at V and 0 bases at J, with 10 bases between the two ends. This CDR3 has 14 amino acids. The CDR3 sequence: CASSPVVSNYGYTF. The CDR3 coding sequence is TGTGCCAGCAGCCCCGTAGTGTCTAACTATGGCTACACCTTC.

This clonotype was detected ten times or more. The chain couples TRBV10-3 to TRBJ1-1; TRBD1 is a possible D gene (5 bases). CDR1 and CDR2 (germline): ENHRY, SYGVKD. This CDR3 contains 17 residues. V dropped 4 bases and J dropped 1 base, with 19 bases sitting between them. The CDR3 DNA reads as TGTGCCATCAGTGGGGGGAGTAGGTGGCGCGGGAACACTGAAGCTTTCTTT. This encodes CAISGGSRWRGNTEAFF.

This clonotype showed up many times. The chain is built from TRBV19 and TRBJ1-1; D is uncertain. Looked up from germline, CDR1 is LNHDA and CDR2 is SQIVND (reference sequence). V was pared by 9 bases and J by 1 base, with 21 bases between. The length of the CDR3 is 16 residues. The CDR3 nucleotides read TGTGCCAGCATCCCTCGGGTGGCTTGGGGGAACACTGAAGCTTTCTTT. Encoded protein: CASIPRVAWGNTEAFF.

This clonotype came up many times. Relative to the germline gene, one junction end is altered; a read error may explain this. The CDR3: CAGSETVYEQYF. CDR3 coding DNA: TGTGCCGGCAGTGAGACAGTCTACGAGCAGTACTTC. The chain employs TRBV2 and TRBJ2-7; D may be TRBD1 (5 bases). This CDR3 is built from 12 residues. Germline lookup yields CDR1 SNHLY and CDR2 FYNNEI.